This passage covers 25 T cell receptor beta chains from one sample sequenced in a study of naive and memory T cell subsets. Two oligonucleotides, mixed equimolar, formed the beta constant-region primer covering TRBC1 and TRBC2. The ligated cDNA underwent four PCR rounds using SP2 and nested alpha and beta constant-region primers. TCRdb recomputed calls from the UMI-ligation and nested PCR reads with MiXCR, one row per CDR3 protein. The sample shows approximately 80,000 distinct CDR3 sequences, roughly 9.2% of them seen only once. Input material: naive CD8+ T cells from blood. The receptors here all came from a human donor in good health.

V is TRBV9 and J is TRBJ1-6, with 7 positions matching TRBD1. After removal of 5 bases from V and 8 bases from J, the junction contained 7 bases not matched to a gene. This CDR3 comprises 14 residues. The germline V gene encodes CDR1 SGDLS and CDR2 YYNGEE. The CDR3 loop is CASSERQGDSPLHF. DNA for the CDR3: TGTGCCAGCAGTGAGAGACAGGGAGATTCACCCCTCCACTTT.

In this sample, this clonotype turned up many times. The chain employs TRBV4-3 and TRBJ1-4, with D unresolved. Trimming removed 6 bases at V and 4 bases at J, with 18 bases between. There are 16 residues in the CDR3. The V gene's germline CDR1 is LGHNA and CDR2 YSLEER. The DNA for the CDR3 is TGCGCCAGCAGTCCTAGGTCAGGTGGCCTTAATGAAAAACTGTTTTTT. Translating it yields CASSPRSGGLNEKLFF.

The J gene is TRBJ1-2, the V gene TRBV12-3 or TRBV12-4; TRBD1 is a possible D gene (6 bases). The ends were cut back, 0 bases at V and 2 bases at J, with 10 bases in the middle. This CDR3 is built from 15 residues. The chain's CDR3 is CASSLADRANYGYTF. For the CDR3, the DNA is TGTGCCAGCAGTTTAGCGGACAGAGCAAACTATGGCTACACCTTC.

This clonotype was recorded many times. This chain joins TRBV10-1 and TRBJ2-1; possible D gene TRBD2, 5 bases. Germline V CDR1 and CDR2: WNHNN, SYGVQD (reference sequence). Trimming left V 2 bases short and J 8 bases short, with 13 bases between. The CDR3 loop spans 14 amino acids. CDR3 DNA sequence: TGCGCCAGCAGTGAGGAGGGAGAAGGCGATGAGCAGTTCTTC. Amino acids: CASSEEGEGDEQFF.

This clonotype was seen at least ten times. The V and J genes are TRBV6-5 and TRBJ2-2; 8 positions match TRBD1. The V segment lost 6 bases and the J segment 1 base; nucleotides outside the gene matches: 4. The CDR3 covers 15 residues. CDR1 and CDR2 from the germline V gene are MNHEY and SVGAGI. DNA for the CDR3: TGTGCCAGCAGCATACAGGGGGAGAACACCGGGGAGCTGTTTTTT. This translates into CASSIQGENTGELFF.

This clonotype was detected many times. The gene calls are TRBV12-3 or TRBV12-4 and TRBJ2-7, with 10 bases that match TRBD2. CDR3 length: 16 residues. V trimming: 5 bases; J trimming: 3 bases; junction bases outside the gene matches: 10. CDR3 in amino acids: CASSHQSGRALYEQYF. The DNA for the CDR3 is TGTGCCAGCAGTCACCAAAGCGGGAGGGCCCTCTACGAGCAGTACTTC.

This clonotype was detected many times. V gene TRBV7-2 combines with J gene TRBJ2-7; 12 positions agree with TRBD2. V lost 5 bases to trimming and J lost 0 bases; unmatched junction nucleotides: 2. The length of the CDR3 is 15 residues. Germline V CDR1 and CDR2: SGHTA, FQGNSA. CDR3 region: CASSRTSGVSYEQYF. DNA for the CDR3: TGTGCCAGCAGCAGGACTAGCGGGGTCTCCTACGAGCAGTACTTC.

The V call is TRBV11-2, the J call TRBJ1-5; 11 positions agree with TRBD1. The CDR3 is 15 residues long. V was pared by 5 bases and J by 6 bases, with 6 bases of the junction left unmatched. Germline-derived CDR1 and CDR2 are SGHAT and FQNNGV. This CDR3 is CASSLGQGAVQPQHF. The CDR3, as DNA: TGTGCCAGCAGCCTTGGACAGGGGGCTGTTCAGCCCCAGCATTTT.

V usage is TRBV28 and J usage is TRBJ2-3; 10 nucleotides agree with TRBD2. This CDR3 has 15 amino acids. Trimming cost V 4 bases and J 6 bases; bases outside gene matches: 7. Germline loops: CDR1 MDHEN, CDR2 SYDVKM. CDR3: CASSSGLARSDTQYF. The CDR3 bases are TGTGCCAGCAGTTCGGGACTAGCGCGTAGCGATACGCAGTATTTT.

This clonotype was counted many times. The chain employs TRBV27 and TRBJ2-1; a weak D match, TRBD1 (5 bases). There are 11 residues in the CDR3. The germline gives CDR1 MNHEY, CDR2 SMNVEV (reference sequence). V gave up 5 bases and J gave up 9 bases, with 8 bases separating them. CDR3 amino acids: CASSDSSEQFF. CDR3 nucleotide sequence: TGTGCCAGCAGTGACAGCAGTGAGCAGTTCTTC.

This clonotype was seen at least ten times. The chain couples TRBV6-1 to TRBJ1-5; D gene ambiguous. The V gene lost 6 bases and the J gene lost 0 bases, with 9 bases spanning the gap. This CDR3 is 14 amino acids long. CDR1 MNHNS and CDR2 SASEGT come from the germline V gene. The CDR3 nucleotides are TGTGCCAGCAGGACGGCAGATAGCAATCAGCCCCAGCATTTT. Amino acids: CASRTADSNQPQHF.

V gene TRBV4-1 combines with J gene TRBJ2-7; 12 nucleotides align to TRBD2. The ends lost 4 bases at V and 6 bases at J; junction bases unmatched: 10. Looked up from germline, CDR1 is MGHRA and CDR2 is YSYEKL. The CDR3 sequence is 16 residues long. CDR3 nucleotide sequence: TGCGCCAGCAGCCCGGGACTAGCGGGTACTGATCCCGAGCAGTACTTC. Protein sequence: CASSPGLAGTDPEQYF.

This clonotype was observed a handful of times. The chain uses TRBV10-3 and TRBJ2-6, with unresolved D. This CDR3 contains 17 residues. The germline V gene encodes CDR1 ENHRY and CDR2 SYGVKD. V lost 0 bases and J 0 bases, leaving 9 bases between the germline ends. CDR3 region: CAISESNRASGANVLTF. CDR3 nucleotide sequence: TGTGCCATCAGTGAGTCCAACAGAGCCTCTGGGGCCAACGTCCTGACTTTC.

This clonotype showed up just a few times. The chain couples TRBV4-1 to TRBJ1-2, with D perhaps matching TRBD1 (6 bases). This CDR3 has 15 amino acids. Germline V gene sequence: CDR1 MGHRA, CDR2 YSYEKL. The ends were cut back, 0 bases at V and 5 bases at J, with 13 bases in the middle. The CDR3 is CASSQDRQGMYGYTF. DNA of the CDR3: TGCGCCAGCAGCCAAGATCGTCAGGGGATGTATGGCTACACCTTC.

There are many counts of this clonotype. V and J are TRBV7-9 and TRBJ1-4; unclear D gene. In germline, CDR1 is SEHNR, CDR2 FQNEAQ (reference sequence). The CDR3 contains 15 residues. The V gene lost 1 base and the J gene lost 7 bases, with 13 bases spanning the gap. The CDR3 DNA reads as TGTGCCAGCAGCTTAGTTTCTAGAGTTGGTGAAAAACTGTTTTTT. This codes for CASSLVSRVGEKLFF.

CDR3 nucleotide sequence: TGTGCCTGGAGTGACGCGAAGAACACTGAAGCTTTCTTT. It yields the protein CAWSDAKNTEAFF. V is TRBV30 and J is TRBJ1-1; D uncertain. This CDR3 is built from 13 residues. With 1 base removed from V and 1 base from J, the gap between germline ends came to 7 bases. The germline V gene encodes CDR1 GTSNPN and CDR2 SVGIG (reference sequence).

There are a few counts of this clonotype. CDR3 loop: CASSWDRWSDGYTF. CDR3 coding DNA: TGTGCCAGCAGCTGGGACCGATGGTCGGATGGCTACACCTTC. This sequence joins TRBV7-9 and TRBJ1-2; D is possibly TRBD1 (5 bases). Trimming removed 4 bases at V and 6 bases at J, with 15 bases between. The germline gives CDR1 SEHNR, CDR2 FQNEAQ (reference sequence). The CDR3 extends over 14 amino acids.

This clonotype has ten or more counts. The chain couples TRBV14 to TRBJ2-3; D is unresolved. Trimming took 3 bases from V and 2 from J, leaving 12 bases between them. The CDR3 consists of 15 residues. The V gene's germline CDR1 is SGHDN and CDR2 FVKESK. The CDR3, as DNA: TGTGCCAGCAGCCAGCTTGAGACCTACACAGATACGCAGTATTTT. As protein: CASSQLETYTDTQYF.

This clonotype has just a few counts. The chain couples TRBV19 to TRBJ2-7, with D perhaps TRBD2 (6 bases). V gave up 1 base and J gave up 3 bases, with 10 bases separating them. Germline CDR1 and CDR2: LNHDA and SQIVND (reference sequence). The CDR3 runs to 14 residues. CDR3 sequence reads: CASSIAGEDYEQYF. As DNA, the CDR3 is TGTGCCAGTAGTATAGCGGGAGAAGACTACGAGCAGTACTTC.

This clonotype appeared a few times. The V gene is TRBV29-1, the J gene TRBJ2-1, with a tentative D call TRBD1 (5 bases). This CDR3 spans 16 amino acids. V was clipped by 6 bases and J by 9 bases, with 27 bases between them. The germline CDR1 and CDR2 sequences are SQVTM and ANQGSEA. DNA of the CDR3: TGCAGCGTCCGAACCTTTCCCAGGGATACCAGAACTGAGCAGTTCTTC. Translated: CSVRTFPRDTRTEQFF.

This clonotype has only a few counts. The gene calls are TRBV6-6 and TRBJ2-7; D is perhaps TRBD2 (5 bases). Germline V CDR1 and CDR2: MNHNY, SVGAGI (reference sequence). V shed 0 bases and J shed 2 bases, with 8 bases lying between them. The CDR3 loop spans 14 amino acids. CDR3 coding DNA: TGTGCCAGCAGTTACTCGTCGACTACCTACGAGCAGTACTTC. Its translation: CASSYSSTTYEQYF.

This clonotype was found many times. The chain links TRBV29-1 to TRBJ1-5; no clear D. CDR1 and CDR2 (germline): SQVTM, ANQGSEA. The CDR3 is 9 amino acids. Trimming took off 5 bases at V and 5 bases at J, with 1 base between the two ends. The CDR3 protein is CSVYQPQHF. CDR3 in DNA: TGCAGCGTTTATCAGCCCCAGCATTTT.

This chain uses TRBV9 with TRBJ1-2; D uncertain. CDR1 is SGDLS and CDR2 is YYNGEE in the germline V gene. V was cut by 0 bases and J by 4 bases, with 13 bases left in between. The CDR3 contains 15 residues. The CDR3 nucleotides read TGTGCCAGCAGCGTAGAAGAAAATAATTTCTATGGCTACACCTTC. Its translation: CASSVEENNFYGYTF.

The rearrangement joins TRBV5-6 to TRBJ1-1, with D unresolved. The CDR3 has 12 amino acids. V was trimmed by 2 bases and J by 10 bases, leaving 12 bases between them. CDR1 is SGHDT and CDR2 is YYEEEE in the germline V gene. The CDR3 loop is CASSFDMSGAFF. The CDR3 coding sequence is TGTGCCAGCAGCTTCGACATGAGCGGAGCTTTCTTT.

Many counts were recorded for this clonotype. V is TRBV4-1 and J is TRBJ1-5; D call uncertain. Looked up from germline, CDR1 is MGHRA and CDR2 is YSYEKL. Trimming stripped 0 bases from V and 3 bases from J, with 6 bases between. The CDR3 is 14 amino acids. The CDR3 DNA follows: TGCGCCAGCAGCCAAGATCGGATCAATCAGCCCCAGCATTTT. Translation: CASSQDRINQPQHF.